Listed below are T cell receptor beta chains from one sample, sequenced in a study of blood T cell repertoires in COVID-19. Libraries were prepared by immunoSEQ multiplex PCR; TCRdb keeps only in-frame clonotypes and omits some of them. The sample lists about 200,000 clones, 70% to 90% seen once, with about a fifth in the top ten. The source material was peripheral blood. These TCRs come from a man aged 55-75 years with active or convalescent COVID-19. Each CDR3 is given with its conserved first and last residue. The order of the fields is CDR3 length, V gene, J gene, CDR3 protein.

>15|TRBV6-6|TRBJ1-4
CASSYWRGPNEKLFF
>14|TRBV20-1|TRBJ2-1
CSASSGLGYNEQFF
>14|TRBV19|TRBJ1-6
CASTVTGNNSPLHF
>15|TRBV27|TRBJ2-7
CASSSRGSGSYEQYF
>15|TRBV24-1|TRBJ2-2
CATSDSGQDTGELFF
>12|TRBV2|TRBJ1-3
CASGGAGNTIYF
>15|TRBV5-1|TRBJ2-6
CASSPQGTGANVLTF
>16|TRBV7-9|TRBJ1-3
CASSIWTGGYGNTIYF
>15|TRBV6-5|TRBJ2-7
CASPRGTGGTYEQYF
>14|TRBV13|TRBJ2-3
CASSFTRDTDTQYF
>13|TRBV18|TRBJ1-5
CASSGQGNQPQHF
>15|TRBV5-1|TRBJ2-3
CASSLRQGVSDTQYF
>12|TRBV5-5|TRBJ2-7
CASSFPAYEQYF
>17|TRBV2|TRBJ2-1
CASTILAGGSFVNEQFF
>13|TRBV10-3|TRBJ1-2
CAISDEGALGYTF
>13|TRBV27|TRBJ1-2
CASRVQGALTLTF
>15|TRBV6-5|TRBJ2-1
CASSSSGGSYNEQFF